This T cell receptor (beta chain) was captured in a study of OX40 agonist ivuxolimab in advanced cancers. Study-wide context: Patients got intravenous ivuxolimab at 0.01 to 10 mg/kg every 2 weeks. Age averaged about 60 years (range roughly 20 to 90), and 70% to 85% were male.

Using immunoSEQ multiplex PCR, the repertoire was profiled, and TCRdb retains in-frame clones only, with some absent. The table shows 39,000 or so clones, with 89% occurring only once. Germline V gives CDR1 SGHAT, CDR2 FQNNGV. The CDR3 loop spans 13 amino acids. The V and J ends lost 5 bases and 3 bases respectively, with 11 bases between them. Patients were ruled out by autoimmune disease history or systemic immunosuppression. The input for sequencing was CD4+ or CD8+ T cells sorted from blood, taken in a trial of the OX40 agonist ivuxolimab. V is TRBV11-2 and J is TRBJ2-7; no clear D gene. This sequence originates from an adult with an advanced solid tumor such as melanoma, head and neck, liver or kidney cancer. The CDR3 coding sequence is TGTGCCAGCAGCGAAGGGCGCTACTACGAGCAGTACTTC. Encoded protein: CASSEGRYYEQYF.